The T cell receptor beta chain described here comes from a study of OX40 agonist ivuxolimab in advanced cancers. Study-level background: Averaging around 60 years in age, with a range of roughly 20 to 79, the cohort was about 83% male.

CDR1 and CDR2 from the germline V gene are MDHEN and SYDVKM. Deletions cut 8 bases from V and 4 bases from J, with 11 bases between. There are 12 residues in the CDR3. Produced via immunoSEQ multiplex PCR; TCRdb's table is partial and in-frame only. Here the sample spans 81,000 or so clones, more than 75% being singletons. The TCR was taken from an adult with an advanced solid tumor such as melanoma, head and neck, liver or kidney cancer. Sequencing was performed on CD4+ or CD8+ T cells sorted from blood, taken in a trial of the OX40 agonist ivuxolimab. The chain recombines TRBV28 with TRBJ1-2, with D uncertain. The CDR3 loop is CASRSQIYGYTF. In DNA, the CDR3 is TGTGCCAGCCGATCCCAAATCTATGGCTACACCTTC.